What follows are 26 T cell receptor beta chains derived from one specimen sequenced in a study of T cell responses to AZD1222 COVID-19 vaccine. Assay: immunoSEQ multiplex PCR; the TCRdb copy retains only in-frame clones and omits some. The sample has some 150,000 clones; approximately 93% are singletons. This specimen was peripheral blood, taken on day 0 of MenACWY control vaccination. These receptors all stem from an adult in good health.

The chain uses TRBV10-3 and TRBJ1-2; D uncertain. Deletions cut 5 bases from V and 9 bases from J, with 13 bases between. Germline V lookup: CDR1 ENHRY, CDR2 SYGVKD. The length of the CDR3 is 12 residues. The CDR3 protein is CAISPDGSSYTF. CDR3 nucleotides: TGTGCCATCAGTCCAGACGGTTCAAGCTACACCTTC.

The CDR3 DNA sequence: TGTGCCAGCAGCATAACAGGGTCTTACGAGCAGTACTTC. Translated: CASSITGSYEQYF. The chain uses TRBV7-6 and TRBJ2-7, with D maybe TRBD1 (6 bases). Germline V gives CDR1 SGHVS, CDR2 FNYEAQ. Deletions cut 5 bases from V and 4 bases from J, with 12 bases between. This CDR3 comprises 13 residues.

The V call is TRBV6-1, the J call TRBJ2-7; possible D gene TRBD2, 6 bases. V was clipped by 1 base and J by 9 bases, with 10 bases between them. The CDR3 spans 12 residues. The germline V gene has CDR1 MNHNS and CDR2 SASEGT. The CDR3: CASSEGLRGQYF. CDR3 bases: TGTGCCAGCAGTGAAGGACTGCGGGGGCAGTACTTC.

V gene TRBV3-1 (or the pseudogene TRBV3-2) combines with J gene TRBJ1-2; D is undetermined. Trimming took off 4 bases at V and 3 bases at J, with 6 bases between the two ends. The CDR3 has 12 residues. Germline lookup yields CDR1 LGHDT and CDR2 YNNKEL (reference sequence). Here the CDR3 DNA reads TGTGCCAGCAGCCGTGGCGACTATGGCTACACCTTC. It yields the protein CASSRGDYGYTF.

The rearrangement uses TRBV15 and TRBJ2-1; D remains ambiguous. Germline CDR1 reads LNHNV; CDR2 reads YYDKDF (reference sequence). The CDR3 length is 15 residues. Trimming removed 3 bases at V and 5 bases at J, with 14 bases between. This CDR3 reads CATSSNFGQNNEQFF. The DNA of the CDR3 is TGTGCCACCAGCAGTAATTTCGGGCAGAACAATGAGCAGTTCTTC.

The chain employs TRBV2 and TRBJ1-3, with 7 bases aligning to TRBD1. V trimming: 8 bases; J trimming: 0 bases; junction bases outside the gene matches: 7. CDR3 length: 15 residues. Looked up from germline, CDR1 is SNHLY and CDR2 is FYNNEI. Written as DNA, the CDR3 is TGTGCCAGCGGATGGAACAGGGGCTCTGGAAACACCATATATTTT. Protein product: CASGWNRGSGNTIYF. The full variable domain, completed using reference TRBV2 and TRBJ1-3, is EPEVTQTPSHQVTQMGQEVILRCVPISNHLYFYWYRQILGQKVEFLVSFYNNEISEKSEIFDDQFSVERPDGSNFTLKIRSTKLEDSAMYFCASGWNRGSGNTIYFGEGSWLTVV.

The V and J genes are TRBV19 and TRBJ2-7; perhaps TRBD2 as D (6 bases). From germline, CDR1 is LNHDA and CDR2 SQIVND (reference sequence). Trimming pared 5 bases from V and 2 bases from J, leaving 19 bases between. The length of the CDR3 is 16 residues. The CDR3: CASSVAAGTFTYEQYF. DNA of the CDR3: TGTGCCAGTAGTGTTGCTGCCGGGACTTTCACCTACGAGCAGTACTTC. Filled out from reference TRBV19 and TRBJ2-7, the complete variable domain reads DGGITQSPKYLFRKEGQNVTLSCEQNLNHDAMYWYRQDPGQGLRLIYYSQIVNDFQKGDIAEGYSVSREKKESFPLTVTSAQKNPTAFYLCASSVAAGTFTYEQYFGPGTRLTVT.

The V gene is TRBV5-1, the J gene TRBJ1-6; D call uncertain. CDR3 length equals 15 residues. CDR1 is SGHRS, CDR2 YFSETQ, per germline. The V end was cut by 3 bases, the J end by 4 bases, with 11 bases between. The CDR3 protein is CASSSTGQYNSPLHF. The CDR3 DNA reads as TGCGCCAGCAGCTCCACCGGCCAATATAATTCACCCCTCCACTTT.

The rearrangement uses TRBV5-1 and TRBJ2-1; the D is unclear. V gave up 4 bases and J gave up 5 bases, with 10 bases separating them. The CDR3 contains 13 residues. Germline CDR1 is SGHRS and CDR2 is YFSETQ. The CDR3 region is CASSPPGDNEQFF. CDR3 DNA: TGCGCCAGCAGCCCGCCTGGGGACAATGAGCAGTTCTTC.

The V and J genes are TRBV3-1 (or the pseudogene TRBV3-2) and TRBJ1-2; no clear D gene. The CDR3 contains 12 residues. Germline assignment: CDR1 LGHDT and CDR2 YNNKEL (reference sequence). The V and J ends lost 2 bases and 4 bases respectively, with 5 bases between them. CDR3: CASSQQVYGYTF. The CDR3 DNA is TGTGCCAGCAGCCAACAGGTCTATGGCTACACCTTC.

The chain combines TRBV19 with TRBJ2-1, with TRBD1 identical over 7 bases. V was pared by 5 bases and J by 0 bases, with 4 bases of the junction left unmatched. CDR1 is LNHDA and CDR2 is SQIVND in the germline V gene (reference sequence). There are 15 residues in the CDR3. The CDR3 region is CASSLRDSSYNEQFF. CDR3 DNA: TGTGCCAGTAGTTTAAGGGACAGCTCCTACAATGAGCAGTTCTTC.

The chain couples TRBV2 to TRBJ2-1, with 8 positions matching TRBD1. CDR3 length: 13 residues. The germline CDR1 and CDR2 sequences are SNHLY and FYNNEI. Trimming cost V 4 bases and J 9 bases; bases outside gene matches: 5. CDR3 coding DNA: TGTGCCAGCAGTGCCGACAGGGGAGGTGAGCAGTTCTTC. Residues: CASSADRGGEQFF.

The J gene is TRBJ1-1, the V gene TRBV5-6, with 7 bases lining up with TRBD1. Germline V lookup: CDR1 SGHDT, CDR2 YYEEEE. The CDR3 loop spans 15 amino acids. J lost 4 bases, V lost 4 bases, and 10 bases had no gene match. The CDR3 spells CASSIRQGRSTEAFF. The CDR3, as DNA: TGTGCCAGCAGCATTAGACAGGGCCGATCCACTGAAGCTTTCTTT.

The chain joins TRBV27 to TRBJ1-2, with D unclear. CDR3 length equals 13 residues. The germline V gene encodes CDR1 MNHEY and CDR2 SMNVEV (reference sequence). V was clipped by 3 bases and J by 6 bases, with 11 bases between them. The CDR3 is CASSFLPRDGYTF. CDR3 bases: TGTGCCAGCAGTTTCCTCCCCCGGGATGGCTACACCTTC.

This clone was seen only once. The J gene is TRBJ2-7, the V gene TRBV27; D is unresolved. Germline CDR1 is MNHEY and CDR2 is SMNVEV (reference sequence). The CDR3 contains 14 residues. V shed 5 bases and J shed 1 base, with 12 bases lying between them. This CDR3 reads CASSPGLGSYEQYF. The CDR3 nucleotides are TGTGCCAGCAGTCCGGGCCTTGGATCCTACGAGCAGTACTTC.

V is TRBV5-4 and J is TRBJ1-1; 7 positions agree with TRBD1. The CDR3 is made up of 14 amino acids. The germline V gene has CDR1 SGHNT and CDR2 YYREEE (reference sequence). The V gene end was trimmed by 5 bases and the J gene end by 1 base; junction bases not matched to a gene: 5. CDR3 loop: CASRSRGGNTEAFF. CDR3 DNA sequence: TGTGCCAGCAGATCCAGGGGGGGGAACACTGAAGCTTTCTTT.

The rearrangement joins TRBV7-2 to TRBJ2-7; a possible D gene is TRBD2 (6 bases). The ends were cut back, 5 bases at V and 3 bases at J, with 11 bases in the middle. The CDR3 covers 13 residues. Germline V gene sequence: CDR1 SGHTA, CDR2 FQGNSA. The CDR3: CASSRPGVYEQYF. The CDR3 nucleotides read TGTGCCAGCAGCAGGCCGGGAGTCTACGAGCAGTACTTC.

V usage is TRBV19 and J usage is TRBJ1-5, with 7 bases lining up with TRBD1. Germline V gene lookup returns CDR1 LNHDA and CDR2 SQIVND (reference sequence). The V segment lost 6 bases and the J segment 5 bases; nucleotides outside the gene matches: 13. The CDR3 extends over 16 amino acids. As DNA, the CDR3 is TGTGCCAGTAGCCTAAAAGGGGGCGGATGGGATCAGCCCCAGCATTTT. This sequence encodes CASSLKGGGWDQPQHF. Combining the CDR3 with reference TRBV19 and TRBJ1-5 gives the whole variable domain DGGITQSPKYLFRKEGQNVTLSCEQNLNHDAMYWYRQDPGQGLRLIYYSQIVNDFQKGDIAEGYSVSREKKESFPLTVTSAQKNPTAFYLCASSLKGGGWDQPQHFGDGTRLSIL.

This chain joins TRBV5-6 and TRBJ1-1; D perhaps matches TRBD1 (6 bases). CDR1 SGHDT and CDR2 YYEEEE come from the germline V gene. The CDR3 has 14 residues. V was shortened by 6 bases and J by 2 bases, with 14 bases between the two germline ends. CDR3 DNA sequence: TGTGCCAGCAAAGGGGGGGTTTTCAACACTGAAGCTTTCTTT. Amino acid sequence: CASKGGVFNTEAFF.

This rearrangement joins TRBV10-1 to TRBJ2-2; D is unresolved. The V end lost 3 bases, the J end lost 7 bases, and 6 bases lay between the germline ends. This CDR3 has 12 residues. In germline, CDR1 is WNHNN, CDR2 SYGVQD (reference sequence). This CDR3 is CASSDVDGELFF. The DNA for the CDR3 is TGCGCCAGCAGTGATGTGGACGGGGAGCTGTTTTTT.

The sample holds one count of this clone. The junction and the germline gene differ at one end; a read error may be behind it. This sequence joins TRBV6-5 and TRBJ1-5; the match to TRBD1 covers 8 bases. Germline V lookup: CDR1 MNHEY, CDR2 SVGAGI. The CDR3 sequence is 15 residues long. The DNA for the CDR3 is TGTGCCAACAGTTTGACAGGGGATGGCAATCAGCCCCAGCATTTT. Translating it yields CANSLTGDGNQPQHF.

This clone was recorded once. The chain employs TRBV3-1 (or the pseudogene TRBV3-2) and TRBJ1-2; D remains ambiguous. V lost 2 bases and J lost 1, with 11 bases in between. CDR3 length: 15 amino acids. CDR1 is LGHDT and CDR2 is YNNKEL in the germline V gene (reference sequence). The chain's CDR3 is CASSQSPSGNYGYTF. CDR3 coding DNA: TGTGCCAGCAGCCAATCTCCCAGTGGTAACTATGGCTACACCTTC.

V gene TRBV6-5 combines with J gene TRBJ2-5; a possible D gene is TRBD2 (5 bases). V lost 0 bases to trimming and J lost 5 bases, with 13 bases between them. Germline V gene lookup returns CDR1 MNHEY and CDR2 SVGAGI. This CDR3 has 15 amino acids. CDR3 sequence (DNA): TGTGCCAGCAGTTACTCGAGGGCTCAAATGGAGACCCAGTACTTC. Protein sequence: CASSYSRAQMETQYF.

The chain has TRBV10-3 and TRBJ1-3; no clear D. This CDR3 is 13 amino acids long. Germline CDR1 is ENHRY and CDR2 is SYGVKD. V shed 11 bases and J shed 10 bases, with 21 bases lying between them. CDR3 bases: TGTGCCGGGAGTCAAGAGAAGGGAGGGACCATATATTTT. It encodes CAGSQEKGGTIYF.

J is TRBJ2-2 and V is TRBV5-6; D remains unclear. Germline CDR1 and CDR2: SGHDT and YYEEEE. The length of the CDR3 is 13 residues. V was pared by 0 bases and J by 3 bases, with 3 bases between. CDR3 protein: CASSLGDTGELFF. The CDR3 bases are TGTGCCAGCAGCTTGGGGGACACCGGGGAGCTGTTTTTT. Full variable domain (missing parts from reference TRBV5-6 and TRBJ2-2): DAGVTQSPTHLIKTRGQQVTLRCSPKSGHDTVSWYQQALGQGPQFIFQYYEEEERQRGNFPDRFSGHQFPNYSSELNVNALLLGDSALYLCASSLGDTGELFFGEGSRLTVL.

This clone was counted a single time. The chain has TRBV28 and TRBJ2-7; a possible D gene is TRBD2 (5 bases). The ends were cut back, 4 bases at V and 9 bases at J, with 19 bases in the middle. This CDR3 is built from 14 residues. Per the germline V gene, CDR1 is MDHEN and CDR2 is SYDVKM. CDR3 region: CASSSSDTFLAQYF. The CDR3 nucleotides read TGTGCCAGCAGTTCCTCCGATACATTCCTAGCGCAGTACTTC.